These 2 T cell receptor beta chains came from one sample sequenced in a study of Ad26.COV2.S vaccination and SARS-CoV-2 variants. Treatment described: 15 to 20 received Ad26.COV2.S at low or high dose, single or two shots; roughly five received placebo; per-sample allocation not given. Collection of samples fell on day 63 after the first vaccine or placebo injection. Generated by immunoSEQ multiplex PCR, the TCRdb table keeps only in-frame clones and is missing some. The sample carries around 300,000 clones, more than 85% recorded once. The sample was peripheral blood, taken in a trial of Ad26.COV2.S vaccine versus placebo. These receptors were obtained from a person aged 18-60 years who received the Ad26.COV2.S COVID-19 vaccine or a placebo.

Ten or more counts support this clone. The rearrangement joins TRBV4-2 to TRBJ2-1; the D gene could be TRBD1 or TRBD2 (7 bases each). The V gene's germline CDR1 is LGHNA and CDR2 YNFKEQ. The V and J ends lost 0 bases and 3 bases respectively, with 12 bases between them. The CDR3 consists of 16 residues. The DNA for the CDR3 is TGTGCCAGCAGCCAAGATCCAGGGGGGGGCTACAATGAGCAGTTCTTC. Translation gives CASSQDPGGGYNEQFF.

Notes on this clone: The sample contains more than one DNA sequence encoding this CDR3. The rearrangement links TRBV2 to TRBJ1-1, with D maybe TRBD1 (5 bases). Germline CDR1 reads SNHLY; CDR2 reads FYNNEI. The V gene lost 3 bases and the J gene lost 3 bases, with 11 bases spanning the gap. The CDR3 contains 14 residues. CDR3 sequence: CASSDEGGDTEAFF. CDR3 DNA sequence: TGTGCCAGCAGTGATGAGGGAGGGGACACTGAAGCTTTCTTT.